These 5 T cell receptor beta chains share one sample of origin, sequenced in a study of blood T cell repertoires in COVID-19. Data came from immunoSEQ multiplex PCR; TCRdb stores just in-frame clones and leaves some out. Of tens of thousands of clones in the sample, about nine tenths were seen once. The specimen was peripheral blood. These receptors originate from a man in his thirties or forties with acute or convalescent COVID-19.

The chain combines TRBV12-1 with TRBJ1-4; the table's D call of TRBD1 was not tested on the DNA. TRBV12-1 is classified as a pseudogene. The CDR3 has 15 residues. The CDR3 reads CASSSRGRGGEKLFF. Written as DNA, the CDR3 is TGTGCCAGCAGCTCCCGCGGCAGGGGTGGGGAAAAACTGTTTTTT.

This clone has just one count. V usage is TRBV30 and J usage is TRBJ2-1; D perhaps matches TRBD1 (5 bases). Germline values: CDR1 GTSNPN, CDR2 SVGIG (reference sequence). The CDR3 totals 13 residues. The V end lost 4 bases, the J end lost 4 bases, and 11 bases lay between the germline ends. CDR3 sequence reads: CAWTDTLYNEQFF. The CDR3 coding sequence is TGTGCCTGGACGGACACCTTGTACAATGAGCAGTTCTTC.

This chain connects TRBV2 to TRBJ2-2, with a possible D match to TRBD1 (5 bases). V gave up 5 bases and J gave up 1 base, with 11 bases separating them. The CDR3 spans 15 residues. Germline loops: CDR1 SNHLY, CDR2 FYNNEI. In DNA, the CDR3 is TGTGCCAGCAGTCGGGCAGGGAAGAACACCGGGGAGCTGTTTTTT. It is translated as CASSRAGKNTGELFF.

This clone was found once. The V call is TRBV6-5, the J call TRBJ1-3; possible D gene TRBD1, 5 bases. The V gene's germline CDR1 is MNHEY and CDR2 SVGAGI. Trimming took 4 bases from V and 0 from J, leaving 7 bases between them. The CDR3 covers 14 residues. CDR3 nucleotide sequence: TGTGCCAGCAGTTTAACAGGCTCTGGAAACACCATATATTTT. Its translation is CASSLTGSGNTIYF.

The V call is TRBV7-2, the J call TRBJ2-1; D is possibly TRBD2 (6 bases). V lost 5 bases, J lost 7 bases, and 12 bases lay in between. There are 13 residues in the CDR3. Germline V gene data show CDR1 as SGHTA and CDR2 as FQGNSA. In DNA, the CDR3 is TGTGCCAGCAGCGGGGCGGGATGGAATGAGCAGTTCTTC. Protein product: CASSGAGWNEQFF.